Detailed here is one T cell receptor (beta chain). This sample was included in a study of cytomegalovirus exposure and HLA in healthy donors. Use of 60 Vbeta and 13 Jbeta primers characterized the PCR. Profiling relied on immunoSEQ multiplex PCR, and the TCRdb table lists in-frame clones only, not all of them. This sample carries some 170,000 clones, approximately 76% of them seen once, and the ten largest clones take around 1.4%. CDR1 and CDR2 from the germline V gene are SGHRS and YFSETQ. V lost 1 base and J lost 1; bases outside the gene matches: 6. The CDR3 totals 16 residues. The TCR comes from a man aged 55 to 69 in good health and CMV-seronegative. Sequencing input: PBMCs. The rearrangement links TRBV5-1 to TRBJ2-5, with 8 bases that match TRBD1. The CDR3 loop is CASSLSGQGSQETQYF. CDR3 coding DNA: TGCGCCAGCAGCTTGAGTGGACAGGGTAGCCAAGAGACCCAGTACTTC.